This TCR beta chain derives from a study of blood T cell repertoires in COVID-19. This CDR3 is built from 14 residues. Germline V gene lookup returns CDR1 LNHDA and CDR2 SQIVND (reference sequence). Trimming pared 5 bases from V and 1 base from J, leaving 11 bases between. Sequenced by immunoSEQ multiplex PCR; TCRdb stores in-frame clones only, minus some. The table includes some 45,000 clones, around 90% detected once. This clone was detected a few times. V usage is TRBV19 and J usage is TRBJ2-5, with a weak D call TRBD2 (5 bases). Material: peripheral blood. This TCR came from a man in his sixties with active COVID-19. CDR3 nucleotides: TGTGCCAGTAGTTCCGGGGTCGGCCAAGAGACCCAGTACTTC. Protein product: CASSSGVGQETQYF.